A single sample gave rise to the 31 T cell receptor beta chains below, sequenced in a study of naive and memory T cell subsets. Both TRBC1 and TRBC2 were covered by a beta constant-region primer of two equimolar oligonucleotides. The ligated cDNA underwent four PCR rounds using SP2 and nested alpha and beta constant-region primers. One entry per CDR3 protein, called by TCRdb with MiXCR from the UMI-ligation and nested PCR reads. The table shows 95,000 to 150,000 distinct CDR3 sequences, with around a third occurring only once. The specimen sequenced was central memory CD4+ T cells from blood. The receptors stem from a human donor in good health.

This clonotype was found a few times. This chain joins TRBV27 and TRBJ2-7, with D possibly called TRBD1 or TRBD2 (5 bases each). Trimming removed 6 bases at V and 0 bases at J, with 12 bases between. The CDR3 is 14 residues long. CDR1 is MNHEY, CDR2 SMNVEV, per germline (reference sequence). Here the CDR3 reads CASRWDRYSYEQYF. The CDR3 nucleotides read TGTGCCAGCAGGTGGGACCGATACTCCTACGAGCAGTACTTC.

The V gene is TRBV20-1, the J gene TRBJ2-7; 10 bases fit TRBD1. With 3 bases clipped from V and 4 bases from J, the junction kept 6 bases outside the gene matches. The CDR3 has 14 residues. Germline loops: CDR1 DFQATT, CDR2 SNEGSKA (reference sequence). DNA of the CDR3: TGCAGTGCTAGCGGAAGGGGACAGGGGTACGAGCAGTACTTC. Residues: CSASGRGQGYEQYF.

The V gene is TRBV7-2, the J gene TRBJ2-1; no reliable D call. The CDR3 is made up of 15 amino acids. Per the germline V gene, CDR1 is SGHTA and CDR2 is FQGNSA. V lost 0 bases, J lost 10 bases, and 16 bases lay in between. The CDR3 spells CASSLAHVMGGEQFF. The CDR3 region has the DNA TGTGCCAGCAGCTTAGCCCACGTTATGGGCGGCGAGCAGTTCTTC.

The table lists this clonotype with many counts. The chain has TRBV20-1 and TRBJ2-3, with 9 bases aligning to TRBD1. V trimming: 5 bases; J trimming: 5 bases; junction bases outside the gene matches: 8. CDR3 length: 14 residues. CDR1 DFQATT and CDR2 SNEGSKA come from the germline V gene (reference sequence). The CDR3 sequence is CSAQGQGNGDTQYF. CDR3 bases: TGCAGTGCTCAAGGACAGGGGAACGGAGATACGCAGTATTTT.

This clonotype has a count of ten or more. The chain has TRBV29-1 and TRBJ2-5; D unresolved. Germline lookup yields CDR1 SQVTM and CDR2 ANQGSEA. The CDR3 is made up of 12 amino acids. Trimming took 4 bases from V and 2 from J, leaving 8 bases between them. Written as DNA, the CDR3 is TGCAGCGTTGTGGTTACACAAGAGACCCAGTACTTC. This gives the protein CSVVVTQETQYF.

V gene TRBV5-1 combines with J gene TRBJ1-4; maybe TRBD1 (5 bases). There are 14 residues in the CDR3. The germline V gene has CDR1 SGHRS and CDR2 YFSETQ. V was clipped by 1 base and J by 7 bases, with 11 bases between them. CDR3 protein: CASSLRGRGEKLFF. The CDR3 DNA reads TGCGCCAGCAGCTTGCGGGGCCGTGGTGAAAAACTGTTTTTT.

V and J are TRBV24-1 and TRBJ2-7; D is unresolved. The ends were cut back, 3 bases at V and 1 base at J, with 6 bases in the middle. This CDR3 has 13 amino acids. Germline CDR1 is KGHDR and CDR2 is SFDVKD. The CDR3 loop is CATSDGQSYEQYF. As DNA, the CDR3 is TGTGCCACCAGTGATGGCCAATCCTACGAGCAGTACTTC.

This clonotype was detected once. J is TRBJ2-3 and V is TRBV7-8; the D is unclear. Germline CDR1 SGHVS, CDR2 FQNEAQ. The CDR3 is made up of 21 amino acids. V was pared by 5 bases and J by 0 bases, with 30 bases between. Written as DNA, the CDR3 is TGTGCCAGCAGCCCCCCAAAAGGGTCAGGCTTAACAGCCACTAGCACAGATACGCAGTATTTT. Amino acids: CASSPPKGSGLTATSTDTQYF. Supplemented by reference TRBV7-8 and TRBJ2-3, the full variable domain reads GAGVSQSPRYKVAKRGQDVALRCDPISGHVSLFWYQQALGQGPEFLTYFQNEAQLDKSGLPSDRFFAERPEGSVSTLKIQRTQQEDSAVYLCASSPPKGSGLTATSTDTQYFGPGTRLTVL.

The table lists this clonotype with a few counts. The V and J genes are TRBV7-3 and TRBJ2-3, with 7 positions matching TRBD1. The CDR3 extends over 14 amino acids. V was clipped by 5 bases and J by 4 bases; unmatched bases: 6. From germline, CDR1 is SGHTA and CDR2 FQGTGA. For the CDR3, the DNA is TGTGCCAGCAGCACCCGACAGGGACCAGATACGCAGTATTTT. It translates to CASSTRQGPDTQYF.

CDR3 bases: TGTGCCAGCAGTGGCGTCAGCGTATACGAGCAGTACTTC. It is translated as CASSGVSVYEQYF. The rearrangement joins TRBV25-1 to TRBJ2-7; no clear D. The germline V gene encodes CDR1 MGHDK and CDR2 SYGVNS. Trimming removed 4 bases at V and 4 bases at J, with 11 bases between. This CDR3 is built from 13 residues.

CDR3 sequence reads: CASSDSWTAQPQHF. DNA of the CDR3: TGTGCCAGCAGTGACTCCTGGACGGCTCAGCCCCAGCATTTT. The chain is built from TRBV6-4 and TRBJ1-5; D is unresolved. Trimming left V 0 bases short and J 6 bases short, with 9 bases between. The CDR3 has 14 amino acids. Germline lookup yields CDR1 MRHNA and CDR2 SNTAGT.

This clonotype was seen more than once but under ten times. J is TRBJ2-1 and V is TRBV20-1, with a possible D match to TRBD1 (6 bases). V lost 5 bases to trimming and J lost 7 bases, with 18 bases between them. The germline CDR1 and CDR2 sequences are DFQATT and SNEGSKA (reference sequence). There are 14 residues in the CDR3. The CDR3 DNA follows: TGCAGTGCTGGGCCCAGCAGGGGCATGAATGAGCAGTTCTTC. This encodes CSAGPSRGMNEQFF.

This clonotype has a handful of counts. This chain uses TRBV29-1 with TRBJ1-1, with a weak D call TRBD1 (5 bases). The germline V gene has CDR1 SQVTM and CDR2 ANQGSEA. V lost 4 bases to trimming and J lost 8 bases, with 14 bases between them. There are 12 residues in the CDR3. CDR3 in amino acids: CSVVGQAREAFF. The CDR3 DNA reads as TGCAGCGTTGTGGGGCAGGCTAGGGAAGCTTTCTTT.

This clonotype has ten or more counts. The CDR3 region has the DNA TGCAGTGCTAGAGACGGGGGACGGGGACTAGCGGGAGATGGAGAGCAGTTCTTC. Translation: CSARDGGRGLAGDGEQFF. This chain links TRBV20-1 with TRBJ2-1, with 14 nucleotides matching TRBD2. The CDR3 has 18 residues. With 0 bases clipped from V and 10 bases from J, the junction kept 14 bases outside the gene matches. Germline CDR1 reads DFQATT; CDR2 reads SNEGSKA (reference sequence).

This chain uses TRBV4-1 with TRBJ2-1; D remains unclear. Per the germline V gene, CDR1 is MGHRA and CDR2 is YSYEKL. This CDR3 spans 16 amino acids. Trimming shortened V by 3 bases and J by 0 bases, and 12 bases separated the two germline ends. CDR3 nucleotide sequence: TGCGCCAGCAGCCAGGAAAGCGTGAACTCCTACAATGAGCAGTTCTTC. Amino acids: CASSQESVNSYNEQFF.

The chain employs TRBV14 and TRBJ2-2, with D uncertain. The V gene's germline CDR1 is SGHDN and CDR2 FVKESK. The CDR3 runs 15 residues. V was clipped by 1 base and J by 2 bases, with 8 bases between them. As DNA, the CDR3 is TGTGCCAGCAGCCAAGTTCGGATTAACACCGGGGAGCTGTTTTTT. The encoded protein is CASSQVRINTGELFF.

This clonotype appeared a few times. The genes are TRBV7-2 and TRBJ2-1, with D maybe TRBD1 (6 bases). Germline lookup yields CDR1 SGHTA and CDR2 FQGNSA. CDR3 length: 16 amino acids. The V gene lost 5 bases and the J gene lost 6 bases, with 20 bases spanning the gap. CDR3 in amino acids: CASSHRQVGSTNEQFF. CDR3 nucleotide sequence: TGTGCCAGCAGCCATAGACAGGTAGGGTCCACCAATGAGCAGTTCTTC.

This clonotype was observed a few times. J is TRBJ2-1 and V is TRBV30; 9 bases align to TRBD1. With V trimmed by 0 bases and J by 1 base, 10 bases remained unmatched. From germline, CDR1 is GTSNPN and CDR2 SVGIG (reference sequence). The CDR3 is made up of 18 amino acids. CDR3 loop: CAWSVYSPGQGSYNEQFF. In nucleotides, the CDR3 is TGTGCCTGGAGTGTTTATTCCCCGGGACAGGGATCCTACAATGAGCAGTTCTTC.

This chain connects TRBV12-3 or TRBV12-4 to TRBJ2-2; D not certain. The V gene lost 6 bases and the J gene lost 1 base, with 12 bases spanning the gap. The CDR3 spans 15 residues. As DNA, the CDR3 is TGTGCCAGCAGATTCCGGCAGGTGAACACCGGGGAGCTGTTTTTT. It codes for CASRFRQVNTGELFF.

This clonotype was recorded a few times. CDR3 DNA sequence: TGTGCCAGCACCCCGGGGAGAGAAGACATTCAGTACTTC. Its protein product is CASTPGREDIQYF. The rearrangement joins TRBV28 to TRBJ2-4; D is perhaps TRBD2 (5 bases). The CDR3 spans 13 residues. Per germline, CDR1 MDHEN and CDR2 SYDVKM. Deletions cut 7 bases from V and 8 bases from J, with 15 bases between.

At least ten counts were recorded for this clonotype. This chain links TRBV7-2 with TRBJ1-2, with D tentatively TRBD1 (5 bases). The CDR3 runs to 15 residues. The V gene lost 5 bases and the J gene lost 5 bases, with 18 bases spanning the gap. From germline, CDR1 is SGHTA and CDR2 FQGNSA. CDR3 amino acids: CASSPSGGGLYGYTF. CDR3 DNA sequence: TGTGCCAGCAGCCCTAGCGGGGGTGGCTTATATGGCTACACCTTC.

Many counts were recorded for this clonotype. The chain is built from TRBV12-3 or TRBV12-4 and TRBJ2-1; D is uncertain. This CDR3 is built from 14 residues. V lost 7 bases, J lost 5 bases, and 15 bases lay in between. CDR3 sequence reads: CASTTRTKNNEQFF. CDR3 DNA: TGTGCCAGCACTACCAGAACTAAGAACAATGAGCAGTTCTTC.

This clonotype turned up a few times. The DNA of the CDR3 is TGTGCCAGCAGCTTCAACCCAAGGACAGGGGGGACTGAAGCTTTCTTT. Translated, it gives CASSFNPRTGGTEAFF. This sequence joins TRBV7-9 and TRBJ1-1; 10 positions agree with TRBD1. Germline V gene lookup returns CDR1 SEHNR and CDR2 FQNEAQ (reference sequence). The J segment lost 5 bases and the V segment lost 3 bases, leaving 9 bases of the junction unmatched. The CDR3 contains 16 residues. The full variable domain, completed using reference TRBV7-9 and TRBJ1-1, is DTGVSQNPRHKITKRGQNVTFRCDPISEHNRLYWYRQTLGQGPEFLTYFQNEAQLEKSRLLSDRFSAERPKGSFSTLEIQRTEQGDSAMYLCASSFNPRTGGTEAFFGQGTRLTVV.

Only a few counts were recorded for this clonotype. For the CDR3, the DNA is TGTGCCAGCAGTTTCGGGGACATTATCTATGGCTACACCTTC. Its protein product is CASSFGDIIYGYTF. The chain combines TRBV28 with TRBJ1-2; the D gene is possibly TRBD1 (6 bases). V was cut by 3 bases and J by 4 bases, with 12 bases left in between. Per the germline V gene, CDR1 is MDHEN and CDR2 is SYDVKM. The CDR3 consists of 14 residues.

This clonotype is a singleton in its sample. The chain recombines TRBV3-1 with TRBJ2-1; D might be TRBD1 or TRBD2, each matching 6 bases. V was pared by 7 bases and J by 3 bases, with 19 bases between. The V gene's germline CDR1 is LGHDT and CDR2 YNNKEL (reference sequence). This CDR3 contains 16 residues. CDR3 DNA sequence: TGTGCCAGCACCCTCCGGGGGCGGGGCCTCTACAATGAGCAGTTCTTC. Encoded protein: CASTLRGRGLYNEQFF.

A few counts support this clonotype. V is TRBV29-1 and J is TRBJ2-5, with D perhaps TRBD2 (5 bases). This CDR3 has 18 amino acids. Trimming removed 0 bases from V and 0 bases from J, with 20 bases in between. Germline V gene sequence: CDR1 SQVTM, CDR2 ANQGSEA. For the CDR3, the DNA is TGCAGCGTTGAAGAGGTTACAGCCCTTTTGCGGGACCAAGAGACCCAGTACTTC. Its protein product is CSVEEVTALLRDQETQYF.

This clonotype was counted only a few times. The V and J genes are TRBV7-3 and TRBJ2-1; TRBD2 agrees at 9 bases. This CDR3 region has 15 residues. The V gene's germline CDR1 is SGHTA and CDR2 FQGTGA. V shed 1 base and J 7 bases; nucleotides not matched to a gene: 5. CDR3 amino acids: CASSLSGRARNEQFF. As DNA, the CDR3 is TGTGCCAGCAGCTTAAGCGGGAGGGCCCGAAATGAGCAGTTCTTC. The whole variable domain, remainder taken from reference TRBV7-3 and TRBJ2-1, is GAGVSQTPSNKVTEKGKYVELRCDPISGHTALYWYRQSLGQGPEFLIYFQGTGAADDSGLPNDRFFAVRPEGSVSTLKIQRTERGDSAVYLCASSLSGRARNEQFFGPGTRLTVL.

The rearrangement uses TRBV6-5 and TRBJ1-1, with a possible D match to TRBD1 (5 bases). V was clipped by 10 bases and J by 1 base, with 16 bases between them. Germline lookup yields CDR1 MNHEY and CDR2 SVGAGI. This CDR3 contains 14 residues. The CDR3 DNA sequence: TGTGCCACCCGCCCGGGACCCAAGAACACTGAAGCTTTCTTT. It encodes CATRPGPKNTEAFF.

The gene calls are TRBV28 and TRBJ2-3; TRBD2 is a possible D gene (5 bases). V was clipped by 6 bases and J by 11 bases, with 12 bases between them. CDR3 length: 11 amino acids. CDR1 is MDHEN, CDR2 SYDVKM, per germline. The CDR3 region is CASRSPAVQYF. In nucleotides, the CDR3 is TGTGCCAGCAGATCTCCAGCGGTGCAGTATTTT.

This clonotype has just a few counts. The chain employs TRBV7-2 and TRBJ2-3, with D unresolved. From germline, CDR1 is SGHTA and CDR2 FQGNSA. CDR3 length: 14 amino acids. V was clipped by 5 bases and J by 2 bases, with 11 bases between them. In nucleotides, the CDR3 is TGTGCCAGCAGCCTGAGACCGAACACAGATACGCAGTATTTT. Residues: CASSLRPNTDTQYF.

This clonotype appeared a few times. The chain combines TRBV28 with TRBJ2-3; D is undetermined. Germline CDR1 reads MDHEN; CDR2 reads SYDVKM. Trimming shortened V by 6 bases and J by 3 bases, and 7 bases separated the two germline ends. This CDR3 is built from 12 residues. The CDR3 nucleotides read TGTGCCAGCAGCCCGGTTACAGATACGCAGTATTTT. It encodes CASSPVTDTQYF.